The 14 T cell receptor beta chains below all came from one sample that was sequenced in a study of molecular identifiers for immune sequencing clone quantification. MiXCR was run by TCRdb on the PCR reads, yielding one entry per CDR3 protein. The sample carries approximately 670,000 distinct CDR3 sequences, around 20% recorded once. Sequencing used naive CD8+ T cells from blood, with Jurkat cell RNA spiked in. Described subset: FACS-sorted CD8+CD4-CCR7+CD45RA+ naive T cells. The receptors shown here come from a human donor in good health. Some libraries in this study had Jurkat cell RNA spiked in.

As DNA, the CDR3 is TGTGCCAGCACCGACCGGACAGATGACTACGAGCAGTACTTC. It yields the protein CASTDRTDDYEQYF. The J gene is TRBJ2-7, the V gene TRBV12-3 or TRBV12-4, with D perhaps TRBD1 (6 bases). Trimming removed 7 bases at V and 3 bases at J, with 16 bases between. The CDR3 totals 14 residues.

This rearrangement joins TRBV15 to TRBJ2-3, with 8 positions matching TRBD2. The CDR3 length is 18 residues. Per germline, CDR1 LNHNV and CDR2 YYDKDF (reference sequence). The J segment lost 6 bases and the V segment lost 0 bases, leaving 14 bases of the junction unmatched. The CDR3 sequence: CATSRDQYTGGPGDTQYF. CDR3 in DNA: TGTGCCACCAGCAGAGATCAGTACACGGGAGGGCCAGGGGATACGCAGTATTTT.

With respect to this clonotype: This sequence may be a read error, since a much larger clone differs from it by one base. This chain links TRBV7-9 with TRBJ1-3; D remains ambiguous. Per germline, CDR1 SEHNR and CDR2 FQNEAQ (reference sequence). The CDR3 is 13 residues long. In DNA form, the CDR3 reads TGTGCCAGCAGCTTAGCCGTGGAAAACACCGTATATTTT. Its protein is CASSLAVENTVYF.

The CDR3 DNA is TGTGCCAGCAGTCCTCCTCCGGTGAATGAGCAGTTCTTC. Protein sequence: CASSPPPVNEQFF. The chain combines TRBV27 with TRBJ2-1; unclear D gene. Germline CDR1 reads MNHEY; CDR2 reads SMNVEV (reference sequence). Trimming left V 5 bases short and J 7 bases short, with 12 bases between. This CDR3 contains 13 residues.

This clonotype was observed many times. The rearrangement joins TRBV5-1 to TRBJ2-7, with 11 bases identical to TRBD1. The V gene's germline CDR1 is SGHRS and CDR2 YFSETQ. The CDR3 spans 15 residues. Germline trimming cut 4 bases from V and 3 bases from J; bases unmatched to any gene: 6. The CDR3 bases are TGCGCCAGCAGCCCGGACAGGGGGCTAGGCTACGAGCAGTACTTC. Protein sequence: CASSPDRGLGYEQYF.

This clonotype has a count of ten or more. This sequence joins TRBV6-2 or TRBV6-3 and TRBJ2-7, with D possibly matching TRBD1 (6 bases). The CDR3 has 17 residues. V was clipped by 0 bases and J by 6 bases, with 21 bases between them. The germline V gene encodes CDR1 MNHEY and CDR2 SVGEGT. The CDR3 DNA is TGTGCCAGCAGTTACTCACAACAGGGCGATATCCTACCCGAGCAGTACTTC. Protein: CASSYSQQGDILPEQYF.

This clonotype has a count of ten or more. The V call is TRBV3-1, the J call TRBJ1-1; D not resolved. The CDR3 has 13 amino acids. CDR1 and CDR2 (germline): LGHDT, YNNKEL (reference sequence). Trimming stripped 3 bases from V and 6 bases from J, with 11 bases between. CDR3 amino acids: CASSQIDRPEAFF. CDR3 DNA sequence: TGTGCCAGCAGCCAGATCGACCGCCCTGAAGCTTTCTTT.

This clonotype was seen repeatedly, ten times or more. CDR3 residues: CASSYSKLAASTDTQYF. The CDR3 DNA reads TGTGCCAGCAGTTACTCGAAGTTGGCGGCGAGCACAGATACGCAGTATTTT. The V and J genes are TRBV6-6 and TRBJ2-3; no reliable D call. V lost 0 bases, J lost 0 bases, and 13 bases lay in between. Germline-derived CDR1 and CDR2 are MNHNY and SVGAGI (reference sequence). This CDR3 comprises 17 residues.

The V gene is TRBV19, the J gene TRBJ1-4; D is unresolved. The CDR3 has 11 residues. The germline V gene encodes CDR1 LNHDA and CDR2 SQIVND (reference sequence). V lost 3 bases and J 12 bases, leaving 8 bases between the germline ends. Here the CDR3 reads CASSIYGELFF. The CDR3 coding sequence is TGTGCCAGTAGTATCTACGGGGAACTGTTTTTT. The full variable domain, in which reference TRBV19 and TRBJ1-4 provide the parts outside the CDR3, is DGGITQSPKYLFRKEGQNVTLSCEQNLNHDAMYWYRQDPGQGLRLIYYSQIVNDFQKGDIAEGYSVSREKKESFPLTVTSAQKNPTAFYLCASSIYGELFFGSGTQLSVL.

The V gene is TRBV28, the J gene TRBJ2-7; D is perhaps TRBD1 (7 bases). Looked up from germline, CDR1 is MDHEN and CDR2 is SYDVKM. The CDR3 covers 15 residues. Trimming cost V 10 bases and J 5 bases, with 24 bases left between them. In DNA form, the CDR3 reads TGTGCCACCGGCGACAACAGGGGAGGAGGCCACGAGCAGTACTTC. Encoded protein: CATGDNRGGGHEQYF.

This clonotype was counted at least ten times. V gene TRBV7-9 combines with J gene TRBJ1-5; D is possibly TRBD1 (6 bases). Per the germline V gene, CDR1 is SEHNR and CDR2 is FQNEAQ (reference sequence). V lost 4 bases and J 9 bases, leaving 13 bases between the germline ends. The CDR3 length is 13 residues. CDR3 protein: CASSSEGVGPQHF. The DNA for the CDR3 is TGTGCCAGCAGCTCAGAGGGGGTCGGGCCCCAGCATTTT. The full variable domain, rest sourced from reference TRBV7-9 and TRBJ1-5, is DTGVSQNPRHKITKRGQNVTFRCDPISEHNRLYWYRQTLGQGPEFLTYFQNEAQLEKSRLLSDRFSAERPKGSFSTLEIQRTEQGDSAMYLCASSSEGVGPQHFGDGTRLSIL.

This rearrangement joins TRBV20-1 to TRBJ1-5; D uncertain. This CDR3 has 15 amino acids. Trimming shortened V by 1 base and J by 3 bases, and 13 bases separated the two germline ends. The germline CDR1 and CDR2 sequences are DFQATT and SNEGSKA (reference sequence). The CDR3 DNA follows: TGCAGTGCTAGAGCCACGGACGGGTACAATCAGCCCCAGCATTTT. This codes for CSARATDGYNQPQHF.

The table lists this clonotype with a few counts. V and J are TRBV5-4 and TRBJ1-3; D is possibly TRBD1 (6 bases). This CDR3 comprises 15 residues. V was clipped by 2 bases and J by 0 bases, with 9 bases between them. The germline V gene has CDR1 SGHNT and CDR2 YYREEE (reference sequence). The CDR3 bases are TGTGCCAGCAGCTTTGGACAGAGCTCTGGAAACACCATATATTTT. Translation: CASSFGQSSGNTIYF.

Remarks on this clonotype: One base away lies a much larger clone, so this may be a sequencing read error. V usage is TRBV7-2 and J usage is TRBJ2-7; 7 bases match TRBD1. The V segment lost 5 bases and the J segment 3 bases; nucleotides outside the gene matches: 13. Germline-derived CDR1 and CDR2 are SGHTA and FQGNSA. The CDR3 has 16 residues. CDR3 amino acids: CASSLITGELVYEQYF. The CDR3 DNA reads as TGTGCCAGCAGCCTAATAACAGGGGAATTAGTCTACGAGCAGTACTTC.